Presented here are 5 T cell receptor beta chains from one specimen sequenced in a study of OX40 agonist ivuxolimab in advanced cancers. Sequencing was performed with immunoSEQ multiplex PCR; in TCRdb, only in-frame clones are kept and a portion is missing. The sample records approximately 81,000 clones, more than 70% being singletons. The sequences come from CD4+ or CD8+ T cells sorted from blood, collected in a trial of the OX40 agonist ivuxolimab. The receptor source for this set is an adult with an advanced solid tumor such as melanoma, head and neck, liver or kidney cancer.

V usage is TRBV6-5 and J usage is TRBJ2-7, with 7 bases matching TRBD1. V shed 4 bases, J shed 2 bases, and the junction held 5 bases outside the gene matches. CDR3 length: 14 residues. Germline V gene data show CDR1 as MNHEY and CDR2 as SVGAGI. The CDR3 DNA is TGTGCCAGCAGTTCACAGACAGGGCCCTACGAGCAGTACTTC. This gives the protein CASSSQTGPYEQYF.

V usage is TRBV4-1 and J usage is TRBJ1-5; the D gene is possibly TRBD1 (5 bases). V lost 0 bases, J lost 11 bases, and 17 bases lay in between. Germline CDR1 reads MGHRA; CDR2 reads YSYEKL. The CDR3 extends over 15 amino acids. For the CDR3, the DNA is TGCGCCAGCAGCCAAGAGAGGGGTAAAGTCAAGACCCAGCATTTT. As protein: CASSQERGKVKTQHF.

The DNA of the CDR3 is TGCGCCAGCAGCCAAGGCCAGTTTAATCAGCCCCAGCATTTT. Translation gives CASSQGQFNQPQHF. The rearrangement uses TRBV4-3 and TRBJ1-5; D is ambiguous. From germline, CDR1 is LGHNA and CDR2 YSLEER. The CDR3 covers 14 residues. V was pared by 1 base and J by 4 bases, with 8 bases between.

V is TRBV18 and J is TRBJ2-5; D tentatively reads TRBD1 or TRBD2 (6 bases each). Germline CDR1 KGHSH, CDR2 LQKENI. The CDR3 length is 16 residues. Trimming took 6 bases from V and 4 from J, leaving 21 bases between them. The CDR3 loop reads CASSPTSGGPGETQYF. CDR3 DNA sequence: TGTGCCAGCTCCCCGACTAGTGGGGGGCCCGGAGAGACCCAGTACTTC.

V and J are TRBV5-1 and TRBJ1-3; 7 bases agree with TRBD1. The CDR3 consists of 14 residues. V gave up 4 bases and J gave up 8 bases; unmatched junction bases: 9. The germline V gene has CDR1 SGHRS and CDR2 YFSETQ. The CDR3 DNA is TGCGCCAGCAGCCCGACAGGGACCGGGGACACCATATATTTT. Translation gives CASSPTGTGDTIYF.